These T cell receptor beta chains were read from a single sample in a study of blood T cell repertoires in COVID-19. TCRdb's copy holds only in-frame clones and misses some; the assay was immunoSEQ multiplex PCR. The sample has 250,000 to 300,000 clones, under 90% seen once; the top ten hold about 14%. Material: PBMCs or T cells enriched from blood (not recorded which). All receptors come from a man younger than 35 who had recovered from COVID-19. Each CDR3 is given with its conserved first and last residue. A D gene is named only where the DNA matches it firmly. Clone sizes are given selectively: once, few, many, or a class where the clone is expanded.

TGTGCCAGCAGCCTCCGGACTAGCGGGATCCCCTACGAGCAGTACTTC CASSLRTSGIPYEQYF 16 TRBV27 . TRBJ2-7 TRBD2
TGCGCCAGCAGCTTAAGGGGGGGAGATACGCAGTATTTT CASSLRGGDTQYF 13 TRBV5-1 . TRBJ2-3 .
TGTGCCAGCAGCCCCATTGGAGGGGCTAACTATGGCTACACCTTC CASSPIGGANYGYTF 15 TRBV7-6 . TRBJ1-2 .
TGTGCCAGCAGTTCGGGACAGGGGGGAAACACCATATATTTT CASSSGQGGNTIYF 14 TRBV28 . TRBJ1-3 TRBD1
TGTGCCAGCAGACGCCGAGCGGGTTCTTTCACAGATACGCAGTATTTT CASRRRAGSFTDTQYF 16 TRBV2 . TRBJ2-3 .
TGTGCCAGCAGCTCTCCAGGTGTAACTGGCTACACCTTC CASSSPGVTGYTF 13 TRBV7-2 . TRBJ1-2 .
TGTGCCAGCAGTTCCGGAGGGTCTGAAGCTTTCTTT CASSSGGSEAFF 12 TRBV2 . TRBJ1-1 .
TGTGCCAGCAGTTTCGCCACAAACTATGGCTACACCTTC CASSFATNYGYTF 13 TRBV12-3/TRBV12-4 . TRBJ1-2 .
TGTGCCAGCAGCTTAACGGGAGCGGGCGAGCAGTTCTTC CASSLTGAGEQFF 13 TRBV7-3 . TRBJ2-1 .
TGCAGTGCTAGTGAAAATCTAGCAAATACGCAGTATTTT CSASENLANTQYF 13 TRBV20-1 . TRBJ2-3 .
TGTGCCAGCTCACTCCCAGGACAGGCTAATGAAAAACTGTTTTTT CASSLPGQANEKLFF 15 TRBV18 . TRBJ1-4 TRBD1
TGTGCCAGCAGTTTTCGGGGGGCAATCTCTGGGGCCAACGTCCTGACTTTC CASSFRGAISGANVLTF 17 TRBV27 . TRBJ2-6 .
TGTGCCACAGGGAACGGGGAGACCCAGTACTTC CATGNGETQYF 11 TRBV2 . TRBJ2-5 .
TGTGCCAGCAGCGTTGGGACAGATTATAATTCACCCCTCCACTTT CASSVGTDYNSPLHF 15 TRBV3-1/TRBV3-2 once TRBJ1-6 TRBD1
TGTGCCAGCAGCCAAGGTCAGGGGGCTCGTGGCTACACCTTC CASSQGQGARGYTF 14 TRBV11-2 few TRBJ1-2 TRBD1
TGCAGCGTTGAAGCAGGGGGAAATCAGCCCCAGCATTTT CSVEAGGNQPQHF 13 TRBV29-1 . TRBJ1-5 TRBD1
TGTGCCAGCAGGGATGGACAGGGAATATATGGCTACACCTTC CASRDGQGIYGYTF 14 TRBV6-5 few TRBJ1-2 TRBD1
TGTGCCAGCAGTTACTCGAATTCAGCGGGCGCGTGGGTCGTGGACACTGAAGCTTTCTTT CASSYSNSAGAWVVDTEAFF 20 TRBV6-2/TRBV6-3 once TRBJ1-1 .
TGCGCCAGCAGTGAAGCAGGGGGCCTCTTAAAGACCCAGTACTTC CASSEAGGLLKTQYF 15 TRBV10-1 . TRBJ2-5 TRBD1
TGTGCCAGCAGCATCGGGACTAGCGGGAGAGGCGAGCTGTTTTTT CASSIGTSGRGELFF 15 TRBV5-4 . TRBJ2-2 TRBD2
TGTGCCAGCACCATGGACAGGGGCACTGAAGCTTTCTTT CASTMDRGTEAFF 13 TRBV4-2 . TRBJ1-1 TRBD1
TGTGCCAGCAGCTTACTTGTAGCGGGTTTGCACAATGAGCAGTTCTTC CASSLLVAGLHNEQFF 16 TRBV13 . TRBJ2-1 TRBD2
TGTGCCAGCAGCCATGACAGATCTAACTATGGCTACACCTTC CASSHDRSNYGYTF 14 TRBV3-1/TRBV3-2 . TRBJ1-2 .
TGTGCCAGTAGGAGAGGGAGGTCGTACGAGCAGTACTTC CASRRGRSYEQYF 13 TRBV19 . TRBJ2-7 .
TGTGCCACAACCTTCAGGTGGAGGGAGGATGTCGATGGCTACACCTTC CATTFRWREDVDGYTF 16 TRBV19 once TRBJ1-2 .
TGTGCCAGCAGCCTCAACTTACCACAGGCGAGGTACGAGCAGTACTTC CASSLNLPQARYEQYF 16 TRBV27 . TRBJ2-7 .
TGCGCCAGCAGCCTTCGACTAGCGGACGGTTACAATGAGCAGTTCTTC CASSLRLADGYNEQFF 16 TRBV4-1 few TRBJ2-1 TRBD2
TGTGCCAGCAGCGTAGGGGTGGCGGGAGCTGCAGAGACCCAGTACTTC CASSVGVAGAAETQYF 16 TRBV9 . TRBJ2-5 TRBD2
TGTGCCAGCAGCCGACTATTCTACGAGCAGTACTTC CASSRLFYEQYF 12 TRBV2 once TRBJ2-7 .
TGCGCCAGCAGCTTAACAGGGTTTAATAATTCACCCCTCCACTTT CASSLTGFNNSPLHF 15 TRBV5-1 . TRBJ1-6 .
TGTGCCATCGGGGGAGGGGACACTGAAGCTTTCTTT CAIGGGDTEAFF 12 TRBV10-3 . TRBJ1-1 .